Here is one T cell receptor (beta chain) with its context. What it recognizes is unknown. This sample is part of a study of graft-versus-host responses after intestinal transplantation. Study overall: Among the recipients, all got anti-thymocyte globulin induction and then tacrolimus and steroids for around 3 years.

Produced via immunoSEQ multiplex PCR; TCRdb's table is partial and in-frame only. This table has around 70,000 clones, roughly nine tenths appearing once. Deletions cut 11 bases from V and 3 bases from J, with 18 bases between. The CDR3 runs to 14 residues. The V gene's germline CDR1 is LGHNT and CDR2 FRNRAP. The sequencing here drew on unstimulated CD8+ T cells sorted from spleen or lymph node cells, taken before intestinal transplant. The receptor was derived from a human donor who received an intestinal transplant. This rearrangement joins TRBV12-5 to TRBJ2-3; perhaps TRBD2 as D (6 bases). The chain's CDR3 is CARGSSLGTDTQYF. The CDR3 bases are TGTGCTCGGGGGAGTAGCCTTGGGACAGATACGCAGTATTTT. The full variable domain, its missing parts supplied by reference TRBV12-5 and TRBJ2-3, is DARVTQTPRHKVTEMGQEVTMRCQPILGHNTVFWYRQTMMQGLELLAYFRNRAPLDDSGMPKDRFSAEMPDATLATLKIQPSEPRDSAVYFCARGSSLGTDTQYFGPGTRLTVL.